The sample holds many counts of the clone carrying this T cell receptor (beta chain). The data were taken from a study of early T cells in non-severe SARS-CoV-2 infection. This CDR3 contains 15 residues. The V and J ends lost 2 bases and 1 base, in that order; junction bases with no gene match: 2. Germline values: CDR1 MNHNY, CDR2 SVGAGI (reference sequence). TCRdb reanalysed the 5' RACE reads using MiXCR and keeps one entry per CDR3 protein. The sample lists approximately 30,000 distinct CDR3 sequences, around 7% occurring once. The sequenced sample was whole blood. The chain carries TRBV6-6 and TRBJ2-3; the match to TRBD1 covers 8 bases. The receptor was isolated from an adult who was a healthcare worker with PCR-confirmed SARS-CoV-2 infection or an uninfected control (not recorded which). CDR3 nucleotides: TGTGCCAGCAGTTACGGACAGGGTGGCACAGATACGCAGTATTTT. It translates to CASSYGQGGTDTQYF.